The subject of this entry is one T cell receptor (beta chain). Its specificity is unknown. Here immunoSEQ multiplex PCR was the method, and the copy in TCRdb shows in-frame clones only, minus some. The sample lists some 120,000 clones, about 90% occurring once. The data derive from a study of CD4+ T cells in melanoma. V lost 0 bases and J lost 1, with 9 bases in between. This CDR3 region has 15 residues. Looked up from germline, CDR1 is SGHRS and CDR2 is YFSETQ. Study-wide points: A reported correlation linked neoantigen-specific CD4+ T cells to CD8+, macrophage and B cell function. In melanoma, neoantigen-specific CD4+ T cells reportedly differed in differentiation state.

Sequencing input: peripheral blood. The chain uses TRBV5-1 and TRBJ2-3; no clear D. This clonotype was obtained from a human donor with melanoma. The CDR3 bases are TGCGCCAGCAGCTTGGAACCTCGAGGCACAGATACGCAGTATTTT. Its protein product is CASSLEPRGTDTQYF.